The 10 T cell receptor beta chains below were found in one sample sequenced in a study of radiation and T cells in renal cell carcinoma. Documented time point: baseline pretreatment blood. The treatment is: 15 Gy SBRT to primary tumor, nephrectomy 4 weeks later. TCRdb's table, derived via immunoSEQ multiplex PCR, lists solely in-frame clones and lacks some. The sample holds 100,000 to 150,000 clones, roughly four fifths seen once. The specimen was blood, collected from a patient whose treatment included radiotherapy and nephrectomy. The receptors come from a woman aged 60-75 years with renal cell carcinoma.

This chain joins TRBV2 and TRBJ2-5; 7 bases align to TRBD1. The last part of the DNA fits TRBJ2-7 better; the J call may be wrong. The CDR3 has 13 residues. CDR1 SNHLY and CDR2 FYNNEI come from the germline V gene. Here the CDR3 DNA reads TGTGCCAGCAATCGACAGGGTTCACACGAGCAGTACTTC. This codes for CASNRQGSHEQYF.

This clone was observed a few times. The rearrangement links TRBV6-1 to TRBJ1-1; TRBD1 matches at 7 bases. Germline CDR1 is MNHNS and CDR2 is SASEGT. The trim removed 5 bases at V and 1 base at J, leaving 4 bases unmatched. The CDR3 has 14 residues. The chain's CDR3 is CASSLTGSNTEAFF. The CDR3, as DNA: TGTGCCAGCAGTCTGACAGGGTCGAACACTGAAGCTTTCTTT.

This clone has only a few counts. This chain links TRBV7-2 with TRBJ1-1, with D possibly matching TRBD1 (5 bases). Germline values: CDR1 SGHTA, CDR2 FQGNSA. The CDR3 totals 13 residues. CDR3 sequence reads: CAGRGRADREAFF. CDR3 in DNA: TGTGCAGGCCGGGGGAGGGCTGATCGCGAAGCTTTCTTT.

This chain joins TRBV4-2 and TRBJ2-5; tentatively, D is TRBD1 (6 bases). The CDR3 length is 15 residues. Trimming stripped 2 bases from V and 5 bases from J, with 15 bases between. Germline V gene sequence: CDR1 LGHNA, CDR2 YNFKEQ. CDR3 amino acids: CASSQRLGGRETQYF. In DNA, the CDR3 is TGTGCCAGCAGCCAACGTCTAGGGGGACGGGAGACCCAGTACTTC.

This chain links TRBV7-2 with TRBJ1-1; 7 bases fit TRBD1. The germline CDR1 and CDR2 sequences are SGHTA and FQGNSA. The CDR3 covers 14 residues. After removal of 5 bases from V and 2 bases from J, the junction contained 5 bases not matched to a gene. The CDR3 spells CASSPGTANTEAFF. Written as DNA, the CDR3 is TGTGCCAGCAGCCCCGGGACAGCCAACACTGAAGCTTTCTTT.

The chain's CDR3 is CASSDCYEQYF. As DNA, the CDR3 is TGTGCCAGCAGTGACTGTTACGAGCAGTACTTC. J is TRBJ2-7 and V is TRBV6-4; D gene unclear. Trimming removed 1 base at V and 4 bases at J, with 2 bases between. The CDR3 runs to 11 residues. Germline V gene sequence: CDR1 MRHNA, CDR2 SNTAGT.

The rearrangement links TRBV2 to TRBJ1-1, with D tentatively TRBD1 (5 bases). With 5 bases removed from V and 1 base from J, the gap between germline ends came to 14 bases. CDR1 SNHLY and CDR2 FYNNEI come from the germline V gene. The CDR3 covers 15 residues. CDR3 region: CASSSQGSGNTEAFF. CDR3 DNA sequence: TGTGCCAGCAGTTCCCAGGGCTCGGGGAACACTGAAGCTTTCTTT.

The rearrangement uses TRBV6-5 and TRBJ2-5; no reliable D call. The end of the DNA aligns better with TRBJ2-7, so the J call may be wrong. The germline CDR1 and CDR2 sequences are MNHEY and SVGAGI. This CDR3 has 14 residues. CDR3 region: CASTSTVFSYEQYF. CDR3 nucleotide sequence: TGTGCCAGCACCTCTACAGTCTTCTCCTACGAGCAGTACTTC.

The V gene is TRBV7-6, the J gene TRBJ2-2; the match to TRBD2 covers 10 bases. This CDR3 has 16 residues. The junction had 5 bases not matched to a gene; V was cut back by 1 base and J by 6 bases. The germline V gene encodes CDR1 SGHVS and CDR2 FNYEAQ. In nucleotides, the CDR3 is TGTGCCAGCAGCTTAGGGGCTAGCGGGGGTTCCGGGGAGCTGTTTTTT. Translation gives CASSLGASGGSGELFF.

The rearrangement links TRBV6-5 to TRBJ1-5, with D uncertain. The CDR3 covers 14 residues. The V end was cut by 2 bases, the J end by 4 bases, with 9 bases between. Germline V gene lookup returns CDR1 MNHEY and CDR2 SVGAGI. The CDR3 reads CASSYGGGNQPQHF. CDR3 bases: TGTGCCAGCAGTTACGGTGGAGGAAATCAGCCCCAGCATTTT.